This T cell receptor (beta chain) is drawn from a study of post-analysis software for immune sequencing data. Notes on the study in general: Relative to controls, patients with multiple sclerosis showed significantly lower normalized Chao1 diversity. Among 5 or 6 TRBV segments more frequent in patients than controls were TRBV5-6, TRBV5-1 and TRBV20-1.

The library was made from cDNA and included unique molecular identifiers. TCRdb processed the PCR reads anew with MiXCR; each CDR3 protein has one entry. This sample has about 540,000 distinct CDR3 sequences; roughly 34% occur once, and the top ten carry around 6%. To note about this clonotype: Its antigen is not known.

The CDR3 covers 14 residues. The germline V gene has CDR1 DFQATT and CDR2 SNEGSKA (reference sequence). This receptor was obtained from a girl between 2 and 17 years old with multiple sclerosis. This chain joins TRBV20-1 and TRBJ2-7; 11 bases align to TRBD2. Judging by the DNA end, TRBJ2-5 fits better; the J call may be wrong. The sequenced sample consisted of blood. CDR3 sequence reads: CSAYLAGGSRTQYF. For the CDR3, the DNA is TGCAGTGCTTATTTAGCGGGGGGGTCCCGGACCCAGTACTTC.